Shown below are 25 T cell receptor beta chains from a single sample sequenced in a study of Ad26.COV2.S vaccination and SARS-CoV-2 variants. The method was immunoSEQ multiplex PCR; TCRdb's version includes in-frame clones alone and lacks a portion of them. The sample has about 680,000 clones, around 92% seen once. Treatment described: roughly 18 received Ad26.COV2.S at low or high dose, single or two shots; roughly five received placebo; per-sample allocation not given. Collection of samples fell on day 63 after the first vaccine or placebo injection. The specimen comprised peripheral blood, sampled in a trial of Ad26.COV2.S vaccine versus placebo. All receptors come from a person aged 18-60 years who received the Ad26.COV2.S COVID-19 vaccine or a placebo.

The chain carries TRBV5-1 and TRBJ1-3, with a tentative D call TRBD1 (5 bases). The CDR3 has 14 residues. The V end lost 3 bases, the J end lost 4 bases, and 11 bases lay between the germline ends. Germline V gene sequence: CDR1 SGHRS, CDR2 YFSETQ. The CDR3 coding sequence is TGCGCCAGCAGCTCATCAGGGATAGGAAACACCATATATTTT. Translating gives CASSSSGIGNTIYF.

J is TRBJ1-5 and V is TRBV7-9; D is uncertain. V was cut by 4 bases and J by 11 bases, with 12 bases left in between. The CDR3 runs to 12 residues. Germline V gene sequence: CDR1 SEHNR, CDR2 FQNEAQ (reference sequence). This chain's CDR3 is CASSYGVEAQHF. CDR3 sequence (DNA): TGTGCCAGCAGCTACGGGGTCGAAGCCCAGCATTTT.

This chain uses TRBV15 with TRBJ2-5; possibly TRBD1 or TRBD2 for D (5 bases each). Trimming left V 8 bases short and J 2 bases short, with 9 bases between. CDR3 length equals 12 residues. The germline V gene encodes CDR1 LNHNV and CDR2 YYDKDF (reference sequence). The CDR3 loop is CATGTPQETQYF. CDR3 nucleotide sequence: TGTGCCACCGGGACGCCGCAAGAGACCCAGTACTTC.

This sequence joins TRBV30 and TRBJ2-7; D tentatively reads TRBD1 or TRBD2 (5 bases each). Germline CDR1 and CDR2: GTSNPN and SVGIG (reference sequence). The germline V and J ends were trimmed by 7 bases and 2 bases, with 15 bases remaining between them. The CDR3 loop spans 13 amino acids. The CDR3 region has the DNA TGTGCCTCCGACGGGCAGGGAGCCTACGAGCAGTACTTC. This codes for CASDGQGAYEQYF.

V is TRBV7-3 and J is TRBJ2-2, with D possibly being TRBD2 (5 bases). The CDR3 sequence is 14 residues long. Germline CDR1 reads SGHTA; CDR2 reads FQGTGA. The V gene lost 2 bases and the J gene lost 5 bases, with 9 bases spanning the gap. CDR3 region: CASSLSGVTGELFF. DNA of the CDR3: TGTGCCAGCAGCTTATCCGGGGTGACCGGGGAGCTGTTTTTT.

The chain couples TRBV10-3 to TRBJ2-5, with 16 bases lining up with TRBD2. Trimming removed 3 bases from V and 5 bases from J; junction bases left unmatched: 3. Germline assignment: CDR1 ENHRY and CDR2 SYGVKD. This CDR3 has 16 amino acids. The CDR3 DNA sequence: TGTGCCATCAGTGAACCGGGACTAGCGGGGGGGGAGACCCAGTACTTC. Its protein product is CAISEPGLAGGETQYF.

CDR3 sequence reads: CASSSGQDYGYTF. For the CDR3, the DNA is TGTGCCAGCAGTTCTGGACAGGACTATGGCTACACCTTC. The rearrangement joins TRBV12-3 or TRBV12-4 to TRBJ1-2; 7 bases match TRBD1. The CDR3 covers 13 residues. J was trimmed by 3 bases and V by 4 bases; bases with no gene match: 2.

The CDR3 DNA is TGTGCCAGCAGCCAATCGGACGGGAACACCGGGGAGCTGTTTTTT. This codes for CASSQSDGNTGELFF. V gene TRBV3-1 (or the pseudogene TRBV3-2) combines with J gene TRBJ2-2; D is ambiguous. The V and J ends lost 2 bases and 1 base respectively, with 8 bases between them. Germline CDR1 reads LGHDT; CDR2 reads YNNKEL (reference sequence). The CDR3 has 15 amino acids.

The chain links TRBV30 to TRBJ2-1; D is ambiguous. This CDR3 comprises 10 residues. In germline, CDR1 is GTSNPN, CDR2 SVGIG (reference sequence). V lost 2 bases and J lost 9, with 5 bases in between. The CDR3 spells CAWSRTEQFF. The CDR3 DNA is TGTGCCTGGAGTCGGACTGAGCAGTTCTTC.

V and J are TRBV13 and TRBJ2-1; 8 bases match TRBD2. This CDR3 spans 17 amino acids. With 2 bases clipped from V and 4 bases from J, the junction kept 10 bases outside the gene matches. In germline, CDR1 is PRHDT, CDR2 FYEKMQ (reference sequence). In nucleotides, the CDR3 is TGTGCCAGCAGCTTACAAGCGGGAGAGGCCCCTTACAATGAGCAGTTCTTC. Protein sequence: CASSLQAGEAPYNEQFF.

This clone was counted between two and nine times. The chain recombines TRBV7-9 with TRBJ2-5, with D hard to call. The length of the CDR3 is 13 residues. Germline loops: CDR1 SEHNR, CDR2 FQNEAQ (reference sequence). The V and J ends lost 0 bases and 1 base respectively, with 3 bases between them. CDR3 in DNA: TGTGCCAGCAGCTTAGCCAGCCAAGAGACCCAGTACTTC. It specifies CASSLASQETQYF. Looking up the rest from reference TRBV7-9 and TRBJ2-5 gives the full variable domain: DTGVSQNPRHKITKRGQNVTFRCDPISEHNRLYWYRQTLGQGPEFLTYFQNEAQLEKSRLLSDRFSAERPKGSFSTLEIQRTEQGDSAMYLCASSLASQETQYFGPGTRLLVL.

The chain is built from TRBV14 and TRBJ2-7; D is ambiguous. The length of the CDR3 is 14 residues. The germline gives CDR1 SGHDN, CDR2 FVKESK. Between the trimmed V and J ends, which lost 1 base and 2 bases, there was a span of 9 bases. CDR3 DNA sequence: TGTGCCAGCAGCCAAGTTGACGGTCCCTACGAGCAGTACTTC. This gives the protein CASSQVDGPYEQYF.

V gene TRBV7-9 combines with J gene TRBJ2-5, with a tentative D call TRBD1 (6 bases). The CDR3 has 15 amino acids. The ends were cut back, 1 base at V and 2 bases at J, with 11 bases in the middle. CDR1 is SEHNR and CDR2 is FQNEAQ in the germline V gene (reference sequence). The CDR3, as DNA: TGTGCCAGCAGCTTAGTTGGGGACAAGCAAGAGACCCAGTACTTC. This codes for CASSLVGDKQETQYF. The whole variable domain, remainder taken from reference TRBV7-9 and TRBJ2-5, is DTGVSQNPRHKITKRGQNVTFRCDPISEHNRLYWYRQTLGQGPEFLTYFQNEAQLEKSRLLSDRFSAERPKGSFSTLEIQRTEQGDSAMYLCASSLVGDKQETQYFGPGTRLLVL.

This chain connects TRBV18 to TRBJ2-1, with D maybe TRBD1 (6 bases). V dropped 1 base and J dropped 10 bases, with 11 bases sitting between them. CDR1 is KGHSH and CDR2 is LQKENI in the germline V gene. The CDR3 has 13 amino acids. CDR3 loop: CASSPLRGREQFF. The CDR3 DNA is TGTGCCAGCTCACCACTCAGGGGACGGGAGCAGTTCTTC.

The chain carries TRBV6-5 and TRBJ1-2; 7 nucleotides line up with TRBD1. This CDR3 has 13 amino acids. The ends lost 4 bases at V and 3 bases at J; junction bases unmatched: 2. The germline CDR1 and CDR2 sequences are MNHEY and SVGAGI. As DNA, the CDR3 is TGTGCCAGCAGTTCTCAGGGGGACTATGGCTACACCTTC. Its protein product is CASSSQGDYGYTF.

The genes are TRBV7-2 and TRBJ2-7; D gene uncertain. The CDR3 is 14 amino acids. Germline assignment: CDR1 SGHTA and CDR2 FQGNSA. Trimming removed 5 bases at V and 4 bases at J, with 15 bases between. This CDR3 is CASSRAAMAYEQYF. CDR3 in DNA: TGTGCCAGCAGCAGAGCCGCCATGGCATACGAGCAGTACTTC.

With regard to this clone: Other DNA variants within this sample encode the same CDR3. The genes are TRBV19 and TRBJ2-2; TRBD2 aligns across 8 bases. The V gene's germline CDR1 is LNHDA and CDR2 SQIVND (reference sequence). This CDR3 region has 15 residues. V gave up 3 bases and J gave up 0 bases; unmatched junction bases: 0. The DNA of the CDR3 is TGTGCCAGTAGTATCGGGGGGGCGAACACCGGGGAGCTGTTTTTT. Its translation is CASSIGGANTGELFF.

The table lists this clone with a count of one. This sequence joins TRBV6-8 and TRBJ2-7; D is perhaps TRBD1 (6 bases). Germline assignment: CDR1 MNHGY and CDR2 SAAAGT. The ends were cut back, 9 bases at V and 7 bases at J, with 13 bases in the middle. The CDR3 covers 11 residues. CDR3 sequence reads: CARGRGKEQYF. In DNA, the CDR3 is TGTGCCAGGGGTAGGGGGAAAGAGCAGTACTTC.

This clone was detected only once. The chain couples TRBV30 to TRBJ1-5, with D uncertain. The CDR3 extends over 14 amino acids. From germline, CDR1 is GTSNPN and CDR2 SVGIG (reference sequence). V lost 1 base to trimming and J lost 4 bases, with 11 bases between them. CDR3 DNA: TGTGCCTGGAGTGCGTGGGCCGGAAATCAGCCCCAGCATTTT. Translated, it gives CAWSAWAGNQPQHF.

The rearrangement joins TRBV9 to TRBJ2-5; 7 bases align to TRBD1. This CDR3 has 15 amino acids. The germline V gene has CDR1 SGDLS and CDR2 YYNGEE. The trim removed 4 bases at V and 5 bases at J, leaving 11 bases unmatched. Here the CDR3 DNA reads TGTGCCAGCAGCCCACAACAGGGGTTCCCTGAGACCCAGTACTTC. Its translation is CASSPQQGFPETQYF.

This clone was seen only a few times. This chain connects TRBV7-9 to TRBJ1-2, with 7 bases lining up with TRBD1. The CDR3 runs to 15 residues. Germline V lookup: CDR1 SEHNR, CDR2 FQNEAQ (reference sequence). V was clipped by 1 base and J by 4 bases; unmatched bases: 6. The CDR3 DNA is TGTGCCAGCAGCTTAGAGGGGACAGTAACCTATGGCTACACCTTC. Protein sequence: CASSLEGTVTYGYTF.

The chain carries TRBV9 and TRBJ1-2; D unresolved. The CDR3 spans 17 residues. The germline V gene has CDR1 SGDLS and CDR2 YYNGEE. V gave up 0 bases and J gave up 4 bases, with 19 bases separating them. The CDR3: CASSVDPLIQLTYGYTF. The CDR3 DNA follows: TGTGCCAGCAGCGTAGATCCCCTGATTCAGCTAACCTATGGCTACACCTTC.

V usage is TRBV12-3 or TRBV12-4 and J usage is TRBJ1-5; a possible D gene is TRBD1 (5 bases). The CDR3 sequence is 13 residues long. The V and J ends lost 3 bases and 4 bases respectively, with 7 bases between them. CDR3 nucleotides: TGTGCCAGCAGTTTCGACAGTAATCAGCCCCAGCATTTT. It yields the protein CASSFDSNQPQHF.

The chain recombines TRBV19 with TRBJ2-5; 10 positions match TRBD1. Per germline, CDR1 LNHDA and CDR2 SQIVND (reference sequence). The CDR3 consists of 16 residues. V was clipped by 3 bases and J by 6 bases; unmatched bases: 10. This CDR3 is CASSMGTGVDQKTQYF. The DNA for the CDR3 is TGTGCCAGTAGTATGGGGACAGGGGTCGATCAGAAGACCCAGTACTTC.

The genes are TRBV21-1 and TRBJ1-2; TRBD1 is taken as the D call from the table, unchecked against the DNA. TRBV21-1 is labeled a pseudogene. The CDR3 has 14 residues. In nucleotides, the CDR3 is TGTGCCAACGTAAGCAGTGTCAGGGGGTCAGGCTACACCTTC. This codes for CANVSSVRGSGYTF.